Below, one TCR beta chain is given with its context. These data belong to a study of Ad26.COV2.S vaccination and SARS-CoV-2 variants. The germline gives CDR1 SGHNT, CDR2 YENEEA. The CDR3 runs to 12 residues. Trimming left V 5 bases short and J 2 bases short, with 7 bases between. Noted treatment: about 20 received Ad26.COV2.S at low or high dose, single or two shots; roughly 5 received placebo; per-sample allocation not given. Samples came from day 63 after the first vaccine or placebo injection. Some clones are missing from TCRdb's copy, which holds only in-frame ones; the method was immunoSEQ multiplex PCR. The data show about 470,000 clones, 90% seen once.

The gene calls are TRBV11-3 and TRBJ2-7; D not certain. The sequence came from a person between 18 and 60 years old who received the Ad26.COV2.S COVID-19 vaccine or a placebo. The sample here was peripheral blood, taken in a trial of Ad26.COV2.S vaccine versus placebo. The CDR3 loop is CASSPAPYEQYF. The CDR3 nucleotides read TGTGCCAGCAGCCCCGCACCCTACGAGCAGTACTTC. Complete variable domain (other parts from reference TRBV11-3 and TRBJ2-7): EAGVVQSPRYKIIEKKQPVAFWCNPISGHNTLYWYLQNLGQGPELLIRYENEEAVDDSQLPKDRFSAERLKGVDSTLKIQPAELGDSAVYLCASSPAPYEQYFGPGTRLTVT.